This is a list of T cell receptor beta chains from one sample in a study of early T cells in non-severe SARS-CoV-2 infection. A single record per CDR3 protein comes from TCRdb applying MiXCR to the 5' RACE reads. The repertoire has around 50,000 distinct CDR3 sequences, 5.5% to 7.5% of them found once; the top ten carry over 3.5%. Sequences were obtained from whole blood. These receptors all stem from an adult who was a healthcare worker with PCR-confirmed SARS-CoV-2 infection or an uninfected control (not recorded which). The CDR3 runs from the conserved cysteine through the conserved F or W. D genes are given only for firm matches. Size is omitted from some rows. Given values are once, few, many or a class for expanded clones.

V: TRBV4-1; J: TRBJ2-2; D: TRBD2; size: many; DNA: TGCGCCAGCAGCCAAGATTGGGGATGGGGAGGGACCGGGGAGCTGTTTTTT; CDR3: CASSQDWGWGGTGELFF
V: TRBV14; J: TRBJ1-6; D: NA; size: many; DNA: TGTGCCAGCAGCCAAGCGGGGGGTAATTCACCCCTCCACTTT; CDR3: CASSQAGGNSPLHF
V: TRBV6-5; J: TRBJ2-1; D: NA; size: many; DNA: TGTGCCAGCAGTTACTCGGTTTTCGACAATGAGCAGTTCTTC; CDR3: CASSYSVFDNEQFF
V: TRBV6-2/TRBV6-3; J: TRBJ1-1; D: TRBD1; size: NA; DNA: TGTGCCAGCAGTTACGAGGACAGGGGGCCGAACACTGAAGCTTTCTTT; CDR3: CASSYEDRGPNTEAFF
V: TRBV7-6; J: TRBJ1-1; D: NA; size: many; DNA: TGTGCCAGCAGCCCAGGTCCGGGGACGGCTTTCTTT; CDR3: CASSPGPGTAFF
V: TRBV20-1; J: TRBJ2-5; D: TRBD2; size: many; DNA: TGCAGTGCTAGAGTGGGGGGGAGAGAGACCCAGTACTTC; CDR3: CSARVGGRETQYF
V: TRBV30; J: TRBJ2-3; D: NA; size: NA; DNA: TGTGCCTGGAGTTGGTCCTCTGGCGCTACGCAGTATTTT; CDR3: CAWSWSSGATQYF
V: TRBV30; J: TRBJ1-1; D: NA; size: NA; DNA: TGTGCCTGGAGCGGGGGCCTTTACACTGAAGCTTTCTTT; CDR3: CAWSGGLYTEAFF
V: TRBV7-2; J: TRBJ2-7; D: TRBD1; size: many; DNA: TGTGCCAGCAGCTTGGCCCCCCAGGGGGTGAAGTACTTC; CDR3: CASSLAPQGVKYF
V: TRBV20-1; J: TRBJ2-3; D: TRBD2; size: many; DNA: TGCAGTGCTAGAGACCCGACTAGCGGGGGGAATACGCAGTATTTT; CDR3: CSARDPTSGGNTQYF
V: TRBV6-6; J: TRBJ1-6; D: NA; size: many; DNA: TGTGCCAGCAGTTACTCGGGCCTCAATTCACCCCTCCACTTT; CDR3: CASSYSGLNSPLHF
V: TRBV12-3/TRBV12-4; J: TRBJ2-5; D: NA; size: many; DNA: TGTGCCAGCAGTTCTACCTACCAAGAGACCCAGTACTTC; CDR3: CASSSTYQETQYF
V: TRBV20-1; J: TRBJ2-7; D: TRBD1; size: many; DNA: TGCAGTGCTACCAGTGGACAGGTACGAGGAGAGCAGTACTTC; CDR3: CSATSGQVRGEQYF
V: TRBV3-1; J: TRBJ1-5; D: NA; size: medium-sized; DNA: TGTGCCAGCAGCCAAGAGGTTAATCAGCCCCAGCATTTT; CDR3: CASSQEVNQPQHF
V: TRBV6-1; J: TRBJ2-7; D: NA; size: NA; DNA: TGTGCCAGCAGTGAAAAAGGCAACTCGGGCGAGCAGTACTTC; CDR3: CASSEKGNSGEQYF
V: TRBV21-1; J: TRBJ2-7; D: NA; size: NA; DNA: TGTGCCAGCAGCAATCCCCGGGGGAGGAGCTCCTACGAGCAGTACTTC; CDR3: CASSNPRGRSSYEQYF
V: TRBV6-4; J: TRBJ2-2; D: NA; size: many; DNA: TGTGCCAGCAGCCCTTACTTGACAGGCCTGAACACCGGGGAGCTGTTTTTT; CDR3: CASSPYLTGLNTGELFF
V: TRBV19; J: TRBJ1-4; D: TRBD1; size: many; DNA: TGTGCCATCGGAACAGGGGCCGGTAATGAAAAACTGTTTTTT; CDR3: CAIGTGAGNEKLFF
V: TRBV28; J: TRBJ1-1; D: NA; size: once; DNA: TGTGCCAGCAGTTTACCTGTGAACACTGAAGCTTTCTTT; CDR3: CASSLPVNTEAFF
V: TRBV12-3/TRBV12-4; J: TRBJ1-1; D: NA; size: few; DNA: TGTGCCAGCAGTCAGGGTTGGGGGCTAGCGAACACTGAAGCTTTCTTT; CDR3: CASSQGWGLANTEAFF
V: TRBV3-2; J: TRBJ2-3; D: NA; size: NA; DNA: TGTGCCAGCAGCCAAGATGGGCCGACTAGCTGGGCGCAGTATTTT; CDR3: CASSQDGPTSWAQYF
V: TRBV28; J: TRBJ2-7; D: NA; size: many; DNA: TGTGCCAGCCAGGGGTCCGGGACTAGGGGGCTCTACGAGCAGTACTTC; CDR3: CASQGSGTRGLYEQYF
V: TRBV20-1; J: TRBJ2-7; D: NA; size: many; DNA: TGCAGTGTATCCGCGGGGGCGCGTGGCGAGCAGTACTTC; CDR3: CSVSAGARGEQYF
V: TRBV19; J: TRBJ2-3; D: TRBD2; size: NA; DNA: TGTGCCAGTAGGAGAGGTGGACTAGCGGGGGGAACAGATACGCAGTATTTT; CDR3: CASRRGGLAGGTDTQYF
V: TRBV6-2/TRBV6-3; J: TRBJ2-4; D: NA; size: few; DNA: TGTGCCAGCAGACTGACAGGTGGGGGCATTCAGTACTTC; CDR3: CASRLTGGGIQYF
V: TRBV4-3; J: TRBJ1-2; D: NA; size: many; DNA: TGCGCCAGCAGCCAAGCCGTGGGCTATGGCTACACCTTC; CDR3: CASSQAVGYGYTF
V: TRBV11-3; J: TRBJ2-7; D: NA; size: few; DNA: TGTGCCAGCAGCTTTGGTAGCACCTACGAGCAGTACTTC; CDR3: CASSFGSTYEQYF
V: TRBV7-2; J: TRBJ2-7; D: NA; size: NA; DNA: TGTGCCAGCAGCTTAGGACTCACCAGCTCCTACGAGCAGTACTTC; CDR3: CASSLGLTSSYEQYF
V: TRBV11-2; J: TRBJ1-2; D: TRBD1; size: NA; DNA: TGTGCCAGCAGCTATGCCGGGACAGGGGGCGGTGGCTACACCTTC; CDR3: CASSYAGTGGGGYTF
V: TRBV10-3; J: TRBJ2-1; D: TRBD2; size: few; DNA: TGTGCCATCAGAGCCGGGACTAGCGGGGGGGAGCAGTTCTTC; CDR3: CAIRAGTSGGEQFF
V: TRBV7-6; J: TRBJ2-5; D: NA; size: many; DNA: TGTGCCAGCAGCAGCCGGGACTTCCAAGAGACCCAGTACTTC; CDR3: CASSSRDFQETQYF
V: TRBV27; J: TRBJ1-1; D: NA; size: many; DNA: TGTGCCAGCAGTTTATCGTTAGGAAATGAAGCTTTCTTT; CDR3: CASSLSLGNEAFF
V: TRBV30; J: TRBJ2-7; D: TRBD1; size: few; DNA: TGTGCCTGGACTACCGGGACAGGGGACTACGAGCAGTACTTC; CDR3: CAWTTGTGDYEQYF
V: TRBV2; J: TRBJ2-3; D: TRBD2; size: many; DNA: TGTGCCAGCGGTACTAGCGGCAGAGGGGATACGCAGTATTTT; CDR3: CASGTSGRGDTQYF
V: TRBV6-2/TRBV6-3; J: TRBJ1-2; D: NA; size: many; DNA: TGTGCCAGCAGCCCGACAGGAGAGTATGGCTACACCTTC; CDR3: CASSPTGEYGYTF
V: TRBV19; J: TRBJ2-3; D: NA; size: many; DNA: TGTGCCAGTACCTCTTCTCGGCCGACAGATACGCAGTATTTT; CDR3: CASTSSRPTDTQYF
V: TRBV30; J: TRBJ1-3; D: TRBD1; size: many; DNA: TGTGCCTGGAGTGGACAGGGCTGGAACACCATATATTTT; CDR3: CAWSGQGWNTIYF
V: TRBV5-8; J: TRBJ2-1; D: TRBD2; size: few; DNA: TGTGCCAGCAGCTTGCGGGGACTAGTTACCTACAATGAGCAGTTCTTC; CDR3: CASSLRGLVTYNEQFF
V: TRBV10-1; J: TRBJ2-7; D: NA; size: once; DNA: TGCGCCAGCAGTGAGTTCGAGGAGCTGTACTTC; CDR3: CASSEFEELYF
V: TRBV30; J: TRBJ1-4; D: NA; size: few; DNA: TGTGCCTGGAGTGCCGTTACCTTAGAAGGACTGTTTTTT; CDR3: CAWSAVTLEGLFF
V: TRBV5-4; J: TRBJ2-4; D: TRBD1; size: NA; DNA: TGTGCCAGCAGCTGGTCGGGACAGGGGACCAAAAACATTCAGTACTTC; CDR3: CASSWSGQGTKNIQYF
V: TRBV19; J: TRBJ2-1; D: TRBD1; size: many; DNA: TGTGCCAGTAGCCGACAGGGGTCCTACAATGAGCAGTTCTTC; CDR3: CASSRQGSYNEQFF
V: TRBV18; J: TRBJ1-5; D: TRBD1; size: NA; DNA: TGTGCCAGCTCACCACTAGGACAGGGAAGCAATCAGCCCCAGCATTTT; CDR3: CASSPLGQGSNQPQHF
V: TRBV9; J: TRBJ2-3; D: TRBD2; size: few; DNA: TGTGCCAGCAGTCTTCCAAGCGGGGCGTCTTATACGCAGTATTTT; CDR3: CASSLPSGASYTQYF
V: TRBV4-2; J: TRBJ1-2; D: NA; size: NA; DNA: TGTACCAGCAGCCAAGATTTAGGCGCAGGACCTAGCTATGGCTACACCTTC; CDR3: CTSSQDLGAGPSYGYTF
V: TRBV12-3/TRBV12-4; J: TRBJ2-7; D: NA; size: NA; DNA: TGTGCCAGCAGCTTGGGTCTCTACGAGCAGTACTTC; CDR3: CASSLGLYEQYF
V: TRBV20-1; J: TRBJ2-3; D: TRBD2; size: many; DNA: TGCAGTGCTAGAGAGGGACTAGCAACAGATACGCAGTATTTT; CDR3: CSAREGLATDTQYF
V: TRBV12-3/TRBV12-4; J: TRBJ1-3; D: NA; size: many; DNA: TGTGCCAGCAGCCCCGCCGCAGCCTCTGGAAACACCATATATTTT; CDR3: CASSPAAASGNTIYF
V: TRBV7-2; J: TRBJ2-2; D: NA; size: NA; DNA: TGTGCCAGCAGCGGGCAAACCTCGAACACCGGGGAGCTGTTTTTT; CDR3: CASSGQTSNTGELFF
V: TRBV6-2/TRBV6-3; J: TRBJ1-1; D: NA; size: few; DNA: TGTGCCAGCAGTCAGGGTCCTCACGGGACGAACACTGAAGCTTTCTTT; CDR3: CASSQGPHGTNTEAFF
V: TRBV11-1; J: TRBJ2-7; D: TRBD1; size: many; DNA: TGTGCCAGCAGCTTCCCTGCGGACAGGGTAAGCGAGCAGTACTTC; CDR3: CASSFPADRVSEQYF
V: TRBV5-5; J: TRBJ2-7; D: NA; size: many; DNA: TGTGCCAGCAGCCCCCCGACGGTGACCTACGAGCAGTACTTC; CDR3: CASSPPTVTYEQYF
V: TRBV20-1; J: TRBJ1-5; D: NA; size: NA; DNA: TGCAGTGCCATCCTGGGACCCCAGCATTTT; CDR3: CSAILGPQHF
V: TRBV5-1; J: TRBJ2-1; D: TRBD2; size: few; DNA: TGCGCCAGCAGCTTGGCGAGTAGCGGGGGGACCAATGAGCAGTTCTTC; CDR3: CASSLASSGGTNEQFF
V: TRBV25-1; J: TRBJ2-1; D: NA; size: many; DNA: TGTGCCAGCAGTGCCGGGGTCCTTTACAATGAGCAGTTCTTC; CDR3: CASSAGVLYNEQFF
V: TRBV12-3/TRBV12-4; J: TRBJ1-1; D: NA; size: many; DNA: TGTGCCAGCACTATTACCCTGGGGTCAGGGGACGCGGGCACTGAAGCTTTCTTT; CDR3: CASTITLGSGDAGTEAFF
V: TRBV12-3/TRBV12-4; J: TRBJ2-3; D: TRBD1; size: many; DNA: TGTGCCAGCAGTTCTACCGGGACAGGGAACACAGATACGCAGTATTTT; CDR3: CASSSTGTGNTDTQYF
V: TRBV6-5; J: TRBJ2-1; D: NA; size: NA; DNA: TGTGCCAGCAGTTACTCGAGATGGACACAGGGTGAGCAGTTCTTC; CDR3: CASSYSRWTQGEQFF
V: TRBV18; J: TRBJ1-5; D: NA; size: many; DNA: TGTGCCAGCTCACCTTCGACAGGCAATCAGCCCCAGCATTTT; CDR3: CASSPSTGNQPQHF